The source of this T cell receptor (beta chain) is a study of a mutant IDH1 vaccine in newly diagnosed glioma. Study overall: Vaccination started 4-6 weeks after radiotherapy alone, or with temozolomide cycles.

To note about this clone: Antigen unknown.

Time point here: week 23, last vaccination. Doses of 300 ug of mutant IDH1 20-mer peptide were given with topical imiquimod. Germline V lookup: CDR1 SGHTA, CDR2 FQGNSA. V shed 5 bases, J shed 4 bases, and the junction held 14 bases outside the gene matches. CDR3 size: 17 residues. The data were produced by immunoSEQ multiplex PCR, yet TCRdb's version contains in-frame clones alone and is incomplete. The sample contains just over 65,000 clones, 84% of which appear only once. The chain uses TRBV7-2 and TRBJ2-3, with 8 bases aligning to TRBD1. The sequence was collected from a man aged 18 to 29 with glioma. The specimen comprised PBMCs, sampled from a glioma patient whose treatment included an IDH1 peptide vaccine. For the CDR3, the DNA is TGTGCCAGCAGCCCCTCGGCAGGGGGCGTTTTAGCAGATACGCAGTATTTT. Residues: CASSPSAGGVLADTQYF.